This TCR beta chain stems from a study of T-cell memory formation after mild COVID-19. MiXCR, run by TCRdb on the 5' RACE reads, gives a single entry per CDR3 protein. The sample lists over 350,000 distinct CDR3 sequences, approximately 24% seen once, with 7.5% to 10% in the top ten. This sequence originates from an adult woman who had mild COVID-19 (a few samples of this study predate the infection). Cell type and time point are not known. Sequenced input: PBMCs or a T cell subset sorted from them (not recorded which).

The CDR3 nucleotides are TGCAGTGCAGTCCCTAGCGGGAGCTACGAGCAGTACTTC. Its translation is CSAVPSGSYEQYF. J is TRBJ2-7 and V is TRBV20-1, with 10 nucleotides matching TRBD2. V lost 6 bases, J lost 3 bases, and 5 bases stayed unmatched. The length of the CDR3 is 13 residues. Germline V CDR1 and CDR2: DFQATT, SNEGSKA (reference sequence).